Here is one T cell receptor beta chain with its context. This clonotype was detected many times. Its antigen is still unknown. No base quality values were provided; no much bigger clone lies one nucleotide off. Read against the paper, the sample's time point label means: blood at routine non-recurrence follow-up after resection. Without any cell sorting, TCR sequencing was performed on whole RNA extracted either from tumor and nontumor lung tissue or from cryopreserved PBMC samples. Patients were selected for TCR sequencing only if sufficient RNA was available from at least two tumor regions. The V and J ends are trimmed by 6 bases and 0 bases, leaving 8 bases between them. The CDR3 goes from the cysteine to the phenylalanine over 13 residues. Just CDR3 DNA is preserved here, 39 bases in frame from base 1. Looking up the germline V gene yields CDR1 MDHEN and CDR2 SYDVKM. Receptor libraries were prepared by 5' RACE. The sequencing machine was a NextSeq 500. To allow correction of PCR and sequencing errors, the TCR library protocol tagged every TCR cDNA molecule with a unique molecular identifier. In the authors' own workflow: Decombinator tools were used for TCR identification, UMI-based error correction and CDR3 extraction. TCRs above a frequency of 2 per 1,000, corresponding to the top 1% of the tumor frequency distribution, were defined as expanded. Rényi diversity was computed with the R vegan package after subsampling each repertoire 100 times to 5,000 TCRs. To build CDR3 similarity networks, amino acid triplet string-kernel similarity was used, and CDR3s were connected when their pairwise similarity was above 0.82. TCRdb reanalyzed the raw reads on its own, using fastp at Q25 for trimming and MiXCR for clone calling, and kept in-frame beta chains. Identical CDR3 protein sequences are pooled into one entry, listed with their most common genes and DNA. Clone size and V and J calls follow TCRdb, not the original study. The table for this sample lists around 44,000 distinct CDR3 sequences; about 10% of them were counted only once. The ten biggest clones cover about a sixth of the sample.

The entry originates in a study of spatial heterogeneity in lung cancer (dated by TCRdb to the late 2010s). Regarding the research as a whole: Samples were obtained from 72 patients with early-stage, untreated non-small cell lung cancer from the lung TRACERx cohort. Follow-up PBMC samples were sequenced whenever available, with a median time to follow-up of roughly 26 months after resection. In non-small cell lung cancer, the study quantitatively compared TCR alpha and beta repertoires across several tumor regions, matched nontumor lung, and blood. In the raw uncorrected reads, each unique combination of TCR and UMI appeared more than ten times on average. Both alpha and beta chains were TCR-sequenced in samples taken at surgery, namely 220 tumor regions, around 64 matched nontumor lung samples and around 53 PBMC samples. Beta-chain transcripts were consistently detected in greater numbers than alpha-chain transcripts, which likely reflected higher beta-chain transcript abundance. Nonsynonymous mutation counts, determined by whole-exome sequencing of tumor tissue, were related to TCR repertoire features.

Points the paper makes about the study in general: Comparisons of baseline and follow-up blood repertoires included only around 15 patients. Confirming at a functional level the hypothesis that regional TCRs recognize regional mutations was considered to require additional single-cell paired TCR alpha and beta sequencing. Ubiquitous expanded tumor TCRs were found in blood more often at tumor resection than at routine follow-up.

The chain couples TRBV28 to TRBJ1-2, with TRBD1 perhaps the D gene, on 6 matching bases. This clonotype was obtained from a female donor with early-stage non-small cell lung cancer. The sequencing used PBMCs, collected at follow-up. The CDR3 region: CASRDSSNYGYTF. The nucleotide sequence reads as follows: TGTGCCAGCAGGGACAGTTCTAACTATGGCTACACCTTC.